The sequence of this T cell receptor (beta chain) was determined in a study of breast tumors, draining lymph nodes, adjacent tissues. Details on this clonotype: The antigen is undetermined.

MiXCR, applied by TCRdb to the multiplex PCR reads, yields one record per CDR3 protein. Of fewer than 25,000 distinct CDR3 sequences in the sample, approximately 60% were seen once. Whole-study results and caveats: Compared with lymph nodes, tumors were less diverse; compared with nontumor tissue, more.

This CDR3 spans 16 amino acids. In germline, CDR1 is SGHKS, CDR2 YYEKEE (reference sequence). The V gene end was trimmed by 3 bases and the J gene end by 7 bases; junction bases not matched to a gene: 9. The receptor's source is a female donor with breast cancer. Some clones in this sample may be carry-over from other donors' samples. Sequencing used tumor-adjacent breast tissue. The chain employs TRBV5-5 and TRBJ1-6; 8 bases are shared with TRBD1. DNA of the CDR3: TGTGCCAGCAGCTGGGCCGGAGGACAGGGAAATTCACCCCTCCACTTT. Protein sequence: CASSWAGGQGNSPLHF.